The 8 T cell receptor beta chains below were found in one sample sequenced in a study of cytomegalovirus exposure and HLA in healthy donors. The PCR made use of 60 Vbeta and 13 Jbeta primers. Assay: immunoSEQ multiplex PCR; the TCRdb copy retains only in-frame clones and omits some. Altogether about 180,000 clones are present, roughly 77% being singletons, with the ten largest covering roughly 2%. The sample comprised PBMCs. Receptors were obtained from a woman aged 25 to 39 in good health and CMV-seronegative.

CDR3 in amino acids: CASGWTGWDNEQYV. The CDR3 region has the DNA TGTGCTAGTGGATGGACAGGGTGGGACAACGAGCAGTACGTC. The chain carries TRBV12-5 and TRBJ2-7; 8 bases align to TRBD1. The V segment lost 6 bases and the J segment 5 bases; nucleotides outside the gene matches: 9. This CDR3 spans 14 amino acids. The V gene's germline CDR1 is LGHNT and CDR2 FRNRAP.

The V and J genes are TRBV5-4 and TRBJ1-4; 9 nucleotides align to TRBD1. The CDR3 loop spans 15 amino acids. Trimming at V came to 4 bases and at J to 6 bases, leaving 7 bases not matched to a gene. Germline CDR1 SGHNT, CDR2 YYREEE (reference sequence). CDR3 sequence: CASSLLTGGDEKLFF. As DNA, the CDR3 is TGTGCCAGCAGCCTCCTTACAGGGGGCGATGAAAAACTGTTTTTT. Complete variable domain (other parts from reference TRBV5-4 and TRBJ1-4): ETGVTQSPTHLIKTRGQQVTLRCSSQSGHNTVSWYQQALGQGPQFIFQYYREEENGRGNFPPRFSGLQFPNYSSELNVNALELDDSALYLCASSLLTGGDEKLFFGSGTQLSVL.

The CDR3 bases are TGTGCCAGCAGGACAGACAGGGGAACCGCCGAGCAGTACTTC. It translates to CASRTDRGTAEQYF. J is TRBJ2-7 and V is TRBV5-4; 8 bases are a match to TRBD1. Germline assignment: CDR1 SGHNT and CDR2 YYREEE (reference sequence). CDR3 size: 14 residues. V shed 5 bases, J shed 6 bases, and the junction held 10 bases outside the gene matches.

CDR3 residues: CASRQPTGGTEAFF. For the CDR3, the DNA is TGCGCCAGCAGACAACCGACAGGGGGCACTGAAGCTTTCTTT. The gene calls are TRBV5-1 and TRBJ1-1, with TRBD1 identical over 9 bases. From germline, CDR1 is SGHRS and CDR2 YFSETQ. The CDR3 spans 14 residues. V lost 5 bases and J lost 4; bases outside the gene matches: 6.

The V and J genes are TRBV29-1 and TRBJ1-1, with D perhaps TRBD1 (5 bases). Germline values: CDR1 SQVTM, CDR2 ANQGSEA. The CDR3 has 12 amino acids. Trimming removed 5 bases from V and 4 bases from J, with 11 bases in between. In DNA, the CDR3 is TGCAGCGTTACTCCTAGGGGCACTGAAGCTTTCTTT. Protein: CSVTPRGTEAFF.

The chain recombines TRBV2 with TRBJ2-7; a possible D gene is TRBD2 (5 bases). This CDR3 is 11 amino acids long. Between the trimmed V and J ends, which lost 6 bases and 7 bases, there was a span of 10 bases. Germline V gene lookup returns CDR1 SNHLY and CDR2 FYNNEI. CDR3 nucleotide sequence: TGTGCCAGCAGAGCGGCTCGAGAGCAGTACTTC. As protein: CASRAAREQYF.

This chain connects TRBV7-8 to TRBJ2-1, with 12 nucleotides matching TRBD2. Germline V gene data show CDR1 as SGHVS and CDR2 as FQNEAQ. The V and J ends lost 4 bases and 10 bases, in that order; junction bases with no gene match: 8. The CDR3 length is 15 residues. The CDR3 region is CASSSLAGGLGEQFF. The CDR3 nucleotides read TGTGCCAGCAGCTCACTAGCGGGGGGCCTGGGCGAGCAGTTCTTC.

This chain uses TRBV7-3 with TRBJ1-6; D gene ambiguous. Trimming took 2 bases from V and 8 from J, leaving 7 bases between them. This CDR3 contains 13 residues. Germline V CDR1 and CDR2: SGHTA, FQGTGA. The CDR3 DNA sequence: TGTGCCAGCAGCTTATTCCCCGATTCACCCCTCCACTTT. This translates into CASSLFPDSPLHF.